Below, 4 T cell receptor beta chains from the same sample are listed, as sequenced in a study of T cells after yellow fever vaccination (dated 2019 in TCRdb). Preparation of the library involved 5' RACE. Data came from an Illumina HiSeq 2500. Using fastp at Q25 and MiXCR, TCRdb reprocessed the public reads and kept productive beta chains. All rows with the same CDR3 protein become a single entry with the most common DNA and genes. Recorded for this sample are hundreds of thousands of distinct CDR3 sequences; more than 8.5% of them occurred a single time. The ten top clones hold about a sixth of the sample. Explained via the paper, the treatment or condition label denotes: live attenuated yellow fever vaccine strain. The source was PBMCs, collected on the day of the first yellow fever vaccination. Receptors were obtained from a man aged 18 to 35 who received the YFV17D yellow fever vaccine.

This clonotype was seen a few times. The chain uses TRBV7-6 and TRBJ2-2; perhaps TRBD2 as D (6 bases). The germline V gene has CDR1 SGHVS and CDR2 FNYEAQ. V lost 5 bases, J lost 7 bases, and 17 bases lay in between. The CDR3 runs 15 residues. CDR3 nucleotide sequence: TGTGCCAGCAGCCCCCGAGGAGGGGCCGGCGGGGAGCTGTTTTTT. Residues: CASSPRGGAGGELFF. The variable domain in full, completed from reference TRBV7-6 and TRBJ2-2, reads GAGVSQSPRYKVTKRGQDVALRCDPISGHVSLYWYRQALGQGPEFLTYFNYEAQQDKSGLPNDRFSAERPEGSISTLTIQRTEQRDSAMYRCASSPRGGAGGELFFGEGSRLTVL.

The chain couples TRBV7-2 to TRBJ1-5; 9 positions match TRBD1. Trimming took 4 bases from V and 7 from J; bases not matched to a gene: 8. Germline CDR1 and CDR2: SGHTA and FQGNSA. CDR3 length: 15 residues. CDR3 in amino acids: CASSSPGQGGQPQHF. CDR3 nucleotides: TGTGCCAGCAGCTCCCCGGGACAGGGAGGGCAGCCCCAGCATTTT. Full variable domain (missing parts from reference TRBV7-2 and TRBJ1-5): GAGVSQSPSNKVTEKGKDVELRCDPISGHTALYWYRQSLGQGLEFLIYFQGNSAPDKSGLPSDRFSAERTGGSVSTLTIQRTQQEDSAVYLCASSSPGQGGQPQHFGDGTRLSIL.

The chain links TRBV6-5 to TRBJ2-7; maybe TRBD1 (5 bases). The CDR3 has 16 amino acids. With 2 bases removed from V and 0 bases from J, the gap between germline ends came to 14 bases. Germline lookup yields CDR1 MNHEY and CDR2 SVGAGI. The CDR3 protein is CASSYGPQGFSYEQYF. As DNA, the CDR3 is TGTGCCAGCAGTTACGGCCCTCAGGGTTTCTCCTACGAGCAGTACTTC.

This clonotype was seen repeatedly, ten times or more. This sequence joins TRBV7-2 and TRBJ2-7, with TRBD2 identical over 7 bases. After removal of 5 bases from V and 4 bases from J, the junction contained 8 bases not matched to a gene. The germline V gene encodes CDR1 SGHTA and CDR2 FQGNSA. CDR3 length: 14 residues. The CDR3 DNA follows: TGTGCCAGCAGCCCCCGGGACTATAAATACGAGCAGTACTTC. Its translation: CASSPRDYKYEQYF.